The 24 T cell receptor beta chains presented below share a single source sample, sequenced in a study of blood T cells in healthy people across ages. Using a J-beta primer mix together with a sample-barcoded 5' primer, a second PCR was run for about 7 to 12 cycles. In TCRdb, the 5' RACE reads were re-called with MiXCR into one record per CDR3 protein. The sample holds 790,000 or so distinct CDR3 sequences, about half seen once. The sequenced sample consisted of blood. All receptors derive from an elderly man in good health.

Many counts were recorded for this clonotype. The chain is built from TRBV20-1 and TRBJ2-3; no firm D call. This CDR3 is built from 10 residues. CDR1 is DFQATT, CDR2 SNEGSKA, per germline (reference sequence). V lost 6 bases and J 0 bases, leaving 1 base between the germline ends. CDR3 nucleotide sequence: TGCAGTGCCAGCACAGATACGCAGTATTTT. Protein sequence: CSASTDTQYF.

This rearrangement joins TRBV20-1 to TRBJ2-3, with D possibly called TRBD1 or TRBD2 (5 bases each). Germline CDR1 DFQATT, CDR2 SNEGSKA (reference sequence). This CDR3 contains 13 residues. The V end lost 4 bases, the J end lost 6 bases, and 14 bases lay between the germline ends. The CDR3 sequence is CSAKLGVWDTQYF. The CDR3 DNA reads TGCAGTGCTAAACTAGGGGTGTGGGATACGCAGTATTTT.

The chain combines TRBV5-8 with TRBJ1-6; the D is unclear. The germline V gene encodes CDR1 SGHTS and CDR2 YDEGEE. Trimming took 3 bases from V and 10 from J, leaving 11 bases between them. CDR3 size: 13 residues. CDR3 in amino acids: CASSWNPGSPLHF. The CDR3 region has the DNA TGTGCCAGCAGCTGGAATCCGGGGTCACCCCTCCACTTT.

This clonotype was found a few times. This chain joins TRBV5-1 and TRBJ2-5, with a possible D match to TRBD2 (6 bases). V lost 0 bases and J 1 base, leaving 22 bases between the germline ends. There are 19 residues in the CDR3. Germline V gives CDR1 SGHRS, CDR2 YFSETQ. The CDR3 bases are TGCGCCAGCAGCTTGGCCTCGGGGGTGATGTTTGGCTCCCAAGAGACCCAGTACTTC. This sequence encodes CASSLASGVMFGSQETQYF.

V is TRBV7-2 and J is TRBJ1-2; possibly TRBD1 for D (5 bases). Germline CDR1 is SGHTA and CDR2 is FQGNSA. This CDR3 spans 15 amino acids. V dropped 4 bases and J dropped 8 bases, with 20 bases sitting between them. The CDR3, as DNA: TGTGCCAGCAGCTCTAGCGGGGAGGGACTACCCGGCTACACCTTC. Amino acids: CASSSSGEGLPGYTF.

V is TRBV7-9 and J is TRBJ1-1; TRBD1 is a possible D gene (6 bases). CDR1 and CDR2 (germline): SEHNR, FQNEAQ (reference sequence). The germline V and J ends were trimmed by 5 bases and 4 bases, with 11 bases remaining between them. CDR3 length: 13 residues. CDR3 loop: CASSPGVSTEAFF. The DNA of the CDR3 is TGTGCCAGCAGCCCAGGGGTAAGCACTGAAGCTTTCTTT.

This clonotype has a count of ten or more. The rearrangement links TRBV29-1 to TRBJ2-7; no clear D gene. CDR1 and CDR2 from the germline V gene are SQVTM and ANQGSEA. The CDR3 totals 13 residues. V lost 3 bases, J lost 3 bases, and 12 bases lay in between. CDR3 loop: CSVEAQPNYEQYF. CDR3 DNA sequence: TGCAGCGTTGAGGCACAGCCAAACTACGAGCAGTACTTC.

The V gene is TRBV6-5, the J gene TRBJ2-5; 14 nucleotides align to TRBD2. The germline gives CDR1 MNHEY, CDR2 SVGAGI. The CDR3 has 16 residues. The J segment lost 7 bases and the V segment lost 2 bases, leaving 6 bases of the junction unmatched. The CDR3, as DNA: TGTGCCAGCAGTTACGGGACTAGCGGGAGAATTGGGACCCAGTACTTC. Amino acids: CASSYGTSGRIGTQYF.

Details on this clonotype: A much larger clone differs by one base, so this may be a read error. The rearrangement links TRBV29-1 to TRBJ2-7; 12 bases align to TRBD2. The CDR3 loop spans 16 amino acids. Trimming removed 4 bases from V and 7 bases from J; junction bases left unmatched: 14. Germline CDR1 is SQVTM and CDR2 is ANQGSEA. CDR3: CSVVQASGRVYNEQYF. DNA for the CDR3: TGCAGCGTTGTCCAGGCTAGCGGGAGGGTATACAATGAGCAGTACTTC.

The chain is built from TRBV12-3 or TRBV12-4 and TRBJ2-1; possible D gene TRBD2, 5 bases. Trimming left V 5 bases short and J 5 bases short, with 19 bases between. The CDR3 length is 16 residues. The chain's CDR3 is CASSGFGRLLNNEQFF. For the CDR3, the DNA is TGTGCCAGCAGTGGATTCGGACGACTATTGAACAATGAGCAGTTCTTC.

The chain uses TRBV20-1 and TRBJ2-1, with TRBD2 as a possible D gene (6 bases). This CDR3 comprises 14 residues. The germline V and J ends were trimmed by 5 bases and 0 bases, with 11 bases remaining between them. Per germline, CDR1 DFQATT and CDR2 SNEGSKA (reference sequence). This CDR3 reads CSADGSPSYNEQFF. Written as DNA, the CDR3 is TGCAGTGCTGACGGGAGCCCCTCCTACAATGAGCAGTTCTTC.

The V gene is TRBV6-1, the J gene TRBJ2-3; TRBD2 matches at 9 bases. The CDR3 runs 15 residues. The V gene end was trimmed by 8 bases and the J gene end by 4 bases; junction bases not matched to a gene: 10. Germline lookup yields CDR1 MNHNS and CDR2 SASEGT. Here the CDR3 reads CASVERSGSADTQYF. The CDR3 bases are TGTGCCAGCGTAGAACGTAGCGGGAGCGCAGATACGCAGTATTTT.

This chain joins TRBV29-1 and TRBJ2-3; D remains unclear. The CDR3 has 11 amino acids. The germline gives CDR1 SQVTM, CDR2 ANQGSEA. As DNA, the CDR3 is TGCGGGAACAGACACACAGATACGCAGTATTTT. The encoded protein is CGNRHTDTQYF.

V is TRBV20-1 and J is TRBJ2-4, with 10 bases matching TRBD1. Germline-derived CDR1 and CDR2 are DFQATT and SNEGSKA (reference sequence). After removal of 3 bases from V and 0 bases from J, the junction contained 11 bases not matched to a gene. This CDR3 is built from 18 residues. The CDR3 sequence is CSARPDRGDILAKNIQYF. The CDR3 nucleotides read TGCAGTGCTAGGCCGGACAGGGGGGACATTCTAGCCAAAAACATTCAGTACTTC.

This sequence joins TRBV27 and TRBJ2-3; either TRBD1 or TRBD2 may fit D (7 bases each). The germline V and J ends were trimmed by 2 bases and 2 bases, with 11 bases remaining between them. In germline, CDR1 is MNHEY, CDR2 SMNVEV (reference sequence). The CDR3 is 15 amino acids. CDR3 DNA sequence: TGTGCCAGCAGTTTACAGGGGGGGATCACAGATACGCAGTATTTT. Residues: CASSLQGGITDTQYF.

The chain employs TRBV20-1 and TRBJ1-5; a weak D match, TRBD1 (6 bases). The CDR3 loop spans 14 amino acids. The germline gives CDR1 DFQATT, CDR2 SNEGSKA (reference sequence). V was pared by 3 bases and J by 4 bases, with 13 bases between. The CDR3 reads CSASSGTPNQPQHF. CDR3 sequence (DNA): TGCAGTGCTAGTTCCGGGACACCGAATCAGCCCCAGCATTTT.

The gene calls are TRBV20-1 and TRBJ2-1; D might be TRBD1 (5 bases). CDR1 is DFQATT and CDR2 is SNEGSKA in the germline V gene (reference sequence). Trimming pared 0 bases from V and 5 bases from J, leaving 14 bases between. The CDR3 loop spans 15 amino acids. CDR3 in DNA: TGCAGTGCTAGAGATAGGGTAACAGGTGACAATGAGCAGTTCTTC. Amino acid sequence: CSARDRVTGDNEQFF.

The chain uses TRBV12-3 or TRBV12-4 and TRBJ1-4; D unresolved. The length of the CDR3 is 14 residues. Trimming shortened V by 2 bases and J by 7 bases, and 11 bases separated the two germline ends. The chain's CDR3 is CASSLSEGGEKLFF. The CDR3 region has the DNA TGTGCCAGCAGTTTAAGTGAGGGAGGTGAAAAACTGTTTTTT.

The chain carries TRBV15 and TRBJ2-5; TRBD2 might be the D (6 bases). V was trimmed by 0 bases and J by 0 bases, leaving 14 bases between them. The CDR3 is 17 residues long. The germline gives CDR1 LNHNV, CDR2 YYDKDF (reference sequence). The CDR3 sequence: CATSRDPTSGYQETQYF. The CDR3 bases are TGTGCCACCAGCAGAGACCCTACGAGCGGGTACCAAGAGACCCAGTACTTC.

This clonotype was detected a few times. V usage is TRBV29-1 and J usage is TRBJ2-6; D is perhaps TRBD2 (5 bases). Germline V gives CDR1 SQVTM, CDR2 ANQGSEA. The V and J ends lost 0 bases and 0 bases respectively, with 9 bases between them. This CDR3 contains 16 residues. DNA of the CDR3: TGCAGCGTTGAAGATGACTACTACTCTGGGGCCAACGTCCTGACTTTC. Encoded protein: CSVEDDYYSGANVLTF.

This clonotype was found a few times. The rearrangement links TRBV15 to TRBJ1-5; 7 nucleotides match TRBD1. This CDR3 is 18 amino acids long. The junction had 12 bases not matched to a gene; V was cut back by 2 bases and J by 2 bases. Germline CDR1 reads LNHNV; CDR2 reads YYDKDF (reference sequence). The CDR3 spells CATSRNRGAGGGNQPQHF. CDR3 nucleotide sequence: TGTGCCACCAGCAGAAACCGTGGGGCAGGGGGAGGCAATCAGCCCCAGCATTTT.

The chain joins TRBV7-8 to TRBJ2-1, with 7 bases matching TRBD2. CDR3 length: 14 residues. The V gene's germline CDR1 is SGHVS and CDR2 FQNEAQ. J lost 4 bases, V lost 5 bases, and 5 bases had no gene match. DNA of the CDR3: TGTGCCAGCAGCGACCGGGAGGCTTACAATGAGCAGTTCTTC. Its translation: CASSDREAYNEQFF. Together with reference TRBV7-8 and TRBJ2-1, the CDR3 gives the full variable domain: GAGVSQSPRYKVAKRGQDVALRCDPISGHVSLFWYQQALGQGPEFLTYFQNEAQLDKSGLPSDRFFAERPEGSVSTLKIQRTQQEDSAVYLCASSDREAYNEQFFGPGTRLTVL.

The rearrangement joins TRBV6-2 or TRBV6-3 to TRBJ2-5; 14 bases are shared with TRBD2. CDR1 is MNHEY, CDR2 SVGEGT, per germline. The trim removed 2 bases at V and 2 bases at J, leaving 10 bases unmatched. This CDR3 region has 19 residues. For the CDR3, the DNA is TGTGCCAGCAGTTACCGTACGACTAGCGGGAGGGCCAAGCAAGAGACCCAGTACTTC. Protein product: CASSYRTTSGRAKQETQYF.

The chain employs TRBV7-2 and TRBJ2-5; D gene unclear. The DNA end favors TRBJ2-7, so the J call may be wrong. CDR3 length equals 14 residues. The germline V gene has CDR1 SGHTA and CDR2 FQGNSA. CDR3 bases: TGTGCCAGCAGCTCCATGCAGAACTCCTACGAGCAGTACTTC. As protein: CASSSMQNSYEQYF.